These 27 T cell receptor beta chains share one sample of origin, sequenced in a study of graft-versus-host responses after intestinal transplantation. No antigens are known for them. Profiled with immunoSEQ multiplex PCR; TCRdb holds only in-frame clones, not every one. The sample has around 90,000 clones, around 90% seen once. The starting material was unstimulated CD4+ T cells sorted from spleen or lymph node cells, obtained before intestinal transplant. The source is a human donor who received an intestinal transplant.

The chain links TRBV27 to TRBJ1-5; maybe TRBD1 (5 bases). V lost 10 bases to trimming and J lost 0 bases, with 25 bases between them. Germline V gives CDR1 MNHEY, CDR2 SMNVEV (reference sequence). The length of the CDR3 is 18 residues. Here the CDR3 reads CATTLGPRRIYSNQPQHF. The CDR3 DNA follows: TGTGCCACCACCTTGGGGCCCCGCAGAATCTATAGCAATCAGCCCCAGCATTTT.

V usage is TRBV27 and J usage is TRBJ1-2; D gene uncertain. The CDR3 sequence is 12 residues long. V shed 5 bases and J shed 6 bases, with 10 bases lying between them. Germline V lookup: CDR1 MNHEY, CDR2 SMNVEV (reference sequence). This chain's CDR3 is CASSGRNDGYTF. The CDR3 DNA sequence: TGTGCCAGCAGTGGCAGGAATGATGGCTACACCTTC.

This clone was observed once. The DNA for the CDR3 is TGTGCCAGCAGCTTATCTTGGGCTTCACCCCTCCACTTT. Its translation: CASSLSWASPLHF. The rearrangement uses TRBV11-2 and TRBJ1-6; D is undetermined. The CDR3 length is 13 residues. The germline V and J ends were trimmed by 2 bases and 9 bases, with 8 bases remaining between them. CDR1 and CDR2 (germline): SGHAT, FQNNGV.

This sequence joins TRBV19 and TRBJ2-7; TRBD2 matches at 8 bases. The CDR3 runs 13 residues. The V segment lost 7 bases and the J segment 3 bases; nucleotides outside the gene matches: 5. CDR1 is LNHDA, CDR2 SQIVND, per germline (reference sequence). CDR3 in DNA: TGTGCCAGTAAGGCAGCGGGAGACTACGAGCAGTACTTC. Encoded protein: CASKAAGDYEQYF.

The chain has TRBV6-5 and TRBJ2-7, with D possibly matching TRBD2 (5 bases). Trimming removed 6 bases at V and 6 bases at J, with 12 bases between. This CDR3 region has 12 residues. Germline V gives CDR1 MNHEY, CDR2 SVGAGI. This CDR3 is CASSRTGSEQYF. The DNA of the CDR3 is TGTGCCAGCAGCAGGACTGGGAGCGAGCAGTACTTC.

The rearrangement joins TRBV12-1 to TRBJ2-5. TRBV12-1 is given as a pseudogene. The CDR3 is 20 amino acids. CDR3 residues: CASPLSPTFRTRPVQETQYF. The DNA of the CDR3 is TGTGCCAGCCCGCTCTCGCCAACCTTCCGGACCCGCCCTGTTCAAGAGACCCAGTACTTC.

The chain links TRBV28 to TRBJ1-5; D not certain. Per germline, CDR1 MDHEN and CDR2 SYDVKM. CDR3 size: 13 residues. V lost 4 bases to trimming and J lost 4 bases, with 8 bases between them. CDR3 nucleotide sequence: TGTGCCAGCAGTTGGGGAGAAAATCAGCCCCAGCATTTT. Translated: CASSWGENQPQHF. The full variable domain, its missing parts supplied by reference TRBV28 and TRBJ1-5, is DVKVTQSSRYLVKRTGEKVFLECVQDMDHENMFWYRQDPGLGLRLIYFSYDVKMKEKGDIPEGYSVSREKKERFSLILESASTNQTSMYLCASSWGENQPQHFGDGTRLSIL.

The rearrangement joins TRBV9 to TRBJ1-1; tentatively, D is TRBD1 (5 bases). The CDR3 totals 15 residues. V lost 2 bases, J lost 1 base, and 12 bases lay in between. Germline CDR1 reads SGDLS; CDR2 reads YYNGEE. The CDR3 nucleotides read TGTGCCAGCAGCGTGGGCTTGGGGACGAACACTGAAGCTTTCTTT. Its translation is CASSVGLGTNTEAFF. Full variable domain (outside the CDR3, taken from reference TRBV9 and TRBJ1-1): DSGVTQTPKHLITATGQRVTLRCSPRSGDLSVYWYQQSLDQGLQFLIQYYNGEERAKGNILERFSAQQFPDLHSELNLSSLELGDSALYFCASSVGLGTNTEAFFGQGTRLTVV.

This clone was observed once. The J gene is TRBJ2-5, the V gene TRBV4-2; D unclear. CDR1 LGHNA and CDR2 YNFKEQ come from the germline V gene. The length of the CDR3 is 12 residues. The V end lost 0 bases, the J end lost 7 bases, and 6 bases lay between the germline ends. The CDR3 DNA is TGTGCCAGCAGCCAAGAAGTAGGGACCCAGTACTTC. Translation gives CASSQEVGTQYF.

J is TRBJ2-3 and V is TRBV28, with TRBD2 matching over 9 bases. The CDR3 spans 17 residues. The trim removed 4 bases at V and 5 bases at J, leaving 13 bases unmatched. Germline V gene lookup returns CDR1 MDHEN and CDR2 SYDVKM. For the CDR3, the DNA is TGTGCCAGCAGTTCCCTCATTGGGCGGGAGGGAGGAGATACGCAGTATTTT. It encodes CASSSLIGREGGDTQYF.

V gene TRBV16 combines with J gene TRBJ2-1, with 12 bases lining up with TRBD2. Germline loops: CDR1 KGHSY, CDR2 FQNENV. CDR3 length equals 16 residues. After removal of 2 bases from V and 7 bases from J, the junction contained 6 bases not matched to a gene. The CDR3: CASSQGLAGGPNEQFF. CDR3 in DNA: TGTGCCAGCAGCCAAGGCCTAGCGGGAGGGCCTAATGAGCAGTTCTTC.

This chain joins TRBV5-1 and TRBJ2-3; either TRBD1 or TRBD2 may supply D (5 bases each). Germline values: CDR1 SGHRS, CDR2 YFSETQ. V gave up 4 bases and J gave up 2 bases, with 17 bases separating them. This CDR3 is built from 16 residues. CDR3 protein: CASSTQGRKTTDTQYF. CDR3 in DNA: TGCGCCAGCAGCACCCAGGGACGTAAGACCACAGATACGCAGTATTTT.

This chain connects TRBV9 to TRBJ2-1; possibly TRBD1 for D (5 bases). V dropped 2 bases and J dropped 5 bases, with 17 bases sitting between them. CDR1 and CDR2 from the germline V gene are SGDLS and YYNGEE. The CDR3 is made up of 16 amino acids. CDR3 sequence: CASSVGADPPNNEQFF. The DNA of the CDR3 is TGTGCCAGCAGCGTTGGGGCGGACCCACCTAACAATGAGCAGTTCTTC.

This chain's CDR3 is CAWSVYGSSYEQYF. As DNA, the CDR3 is TGTGCCTGGAGTGTATACGGGTCATCCTACGAGCAGTACTTC. The gene calls are TRBV30 and TRBJ2-7; no clear D. CDR1 is GTSNPN, CDR2 SVGIG, per germline (reference sequence). V lost 0 bases to trimming and J lost 1 base, with 10 bases between them. The CDR3 sequence is 14 residues long.

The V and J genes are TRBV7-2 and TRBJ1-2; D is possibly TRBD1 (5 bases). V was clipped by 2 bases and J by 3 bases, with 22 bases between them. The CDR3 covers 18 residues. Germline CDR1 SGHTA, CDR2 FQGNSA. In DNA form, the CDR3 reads TGTGCCAGCAGCTTACGGGGCAGAGCAAAAATCTGGGACTATGGCTACACCTTC. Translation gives CASSLRGRAKIWDYGYTF.

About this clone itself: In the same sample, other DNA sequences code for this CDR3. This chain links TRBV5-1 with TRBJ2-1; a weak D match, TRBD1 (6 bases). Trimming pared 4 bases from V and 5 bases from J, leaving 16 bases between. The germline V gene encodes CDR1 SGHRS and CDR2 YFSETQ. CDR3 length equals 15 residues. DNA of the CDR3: TGCGCCAGCAGCACACAGGGAATAGGGGACAATGAGCAGTTCTTC. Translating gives CASSTQGIGDNEQFF.

The CDR3 DNA sequence: TGTGCCAGCAGGGGACAGGGGTTGGGCAATCAGCCCCAGCATTTT. The encoded protein is CASRGQGLGNQPQHF. The V call is TRBV2, the J call TRBJ1-5, with TRBD1 matching over 10 bases. The J segment lost 2 bases and the V segment lost 6 bases, leaving 4 bases of the junction unmatched. Looked up from germline, CDR1 is SNHLY and CDR2 is FYNNEI. This CDR3 region has 15 residues.

DNA of the CDR3: TGTGCCAGCAGTTACTCGAACTACGAGCAGTACTTC. As protein: CASSYSNYEQYF. This chain uses TRBV6-6 with TRBJ2-7, with D unclear. Trimming shortened V by 0 bases and J by 3 bases, and 3 bases separated the two germline ends. Germline assignment: CDR1 MNHNY and CDR2 SVGAGI (reference sequence). The CDR3 loop spans 12 amino acids.

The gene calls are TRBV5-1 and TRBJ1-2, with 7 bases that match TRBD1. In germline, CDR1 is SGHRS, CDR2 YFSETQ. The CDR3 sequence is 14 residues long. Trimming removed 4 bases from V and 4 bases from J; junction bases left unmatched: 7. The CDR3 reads CASSPNRQGYGYTF. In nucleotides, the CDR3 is TGCGCCAGCAGCCCTAATCGACAGGGCTATGGCTACACCTTC.

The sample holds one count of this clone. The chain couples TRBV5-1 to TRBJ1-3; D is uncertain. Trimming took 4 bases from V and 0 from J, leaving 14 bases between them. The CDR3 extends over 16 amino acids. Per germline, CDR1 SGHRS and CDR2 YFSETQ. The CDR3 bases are TGCGCCAGCAGCCTAGAACGGACGGACTCTGGAAACACCATATATTTT. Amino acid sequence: CASSLERTDSGNTIYF.

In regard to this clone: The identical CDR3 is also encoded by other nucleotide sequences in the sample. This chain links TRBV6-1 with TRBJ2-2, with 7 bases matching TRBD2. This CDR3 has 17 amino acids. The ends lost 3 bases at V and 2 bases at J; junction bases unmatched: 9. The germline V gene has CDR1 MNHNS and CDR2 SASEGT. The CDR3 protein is CASSERRRGVNTGELFF. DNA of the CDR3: TGTGCCAGCAGTGAGAGGCGTCGGGGGGTAAACACCGGGGAGCTGTTTTTT.

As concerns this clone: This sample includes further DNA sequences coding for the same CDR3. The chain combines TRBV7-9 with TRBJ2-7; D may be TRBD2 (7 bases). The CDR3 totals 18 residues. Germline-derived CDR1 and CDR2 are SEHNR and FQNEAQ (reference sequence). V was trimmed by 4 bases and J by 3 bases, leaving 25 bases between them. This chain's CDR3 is CASSSGGGLRQVRYEQYF. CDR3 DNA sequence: TGTGCCAGCAGCTCGGGAGGAGGTTTGCGACAGGTTCGCTACGAGCAGTACTTC.

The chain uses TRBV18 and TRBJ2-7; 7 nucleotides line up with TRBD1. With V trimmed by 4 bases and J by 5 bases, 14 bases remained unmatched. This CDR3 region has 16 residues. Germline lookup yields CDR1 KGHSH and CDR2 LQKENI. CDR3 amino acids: CASSLDTRQGRHEQYF. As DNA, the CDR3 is TGTGCCAGCTCACTTGACACGAGACAGGGTCGCCACGAGCAGTACTTC. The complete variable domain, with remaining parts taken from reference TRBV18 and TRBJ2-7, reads NAGVMQNPRHLVRRRGQEARLRCSPMKGHSHVYWYRQLPEEGLKFMVYLQKENIIDESGMPKERFSAEFPKEGPSILRIQQVVRGDSAAYFCASSLDTRQGRHEQYFGPGTRLTVT.

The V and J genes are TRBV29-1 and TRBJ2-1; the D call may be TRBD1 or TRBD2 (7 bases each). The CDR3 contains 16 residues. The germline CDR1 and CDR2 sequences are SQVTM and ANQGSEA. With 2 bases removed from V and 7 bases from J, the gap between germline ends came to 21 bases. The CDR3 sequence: CSVEKGAGVVANEQFF. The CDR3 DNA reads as TGCAGCGTTGAAAAGGGGGCGGGAGTAGTTGCGAATGAGCAGTTCTTC.

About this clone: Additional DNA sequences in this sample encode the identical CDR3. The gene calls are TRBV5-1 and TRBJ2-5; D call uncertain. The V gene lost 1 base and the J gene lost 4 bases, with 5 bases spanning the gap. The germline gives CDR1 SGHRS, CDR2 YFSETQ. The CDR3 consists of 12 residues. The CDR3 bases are TGCGCCAGCAGCTTGAATGGAGAGACCCAGTACTTC. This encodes CASSLNGETQYF.

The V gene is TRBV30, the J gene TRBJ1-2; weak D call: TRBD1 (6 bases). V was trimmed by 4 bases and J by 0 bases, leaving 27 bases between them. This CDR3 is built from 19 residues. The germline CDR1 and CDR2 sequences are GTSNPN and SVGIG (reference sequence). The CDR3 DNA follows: TGTGCCTGGAATGAAGTGGGGGGACACTGGCCGATAGCTAACTATGGCTACACCTTC. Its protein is CAWNEVGGHWPIANYGYTF.

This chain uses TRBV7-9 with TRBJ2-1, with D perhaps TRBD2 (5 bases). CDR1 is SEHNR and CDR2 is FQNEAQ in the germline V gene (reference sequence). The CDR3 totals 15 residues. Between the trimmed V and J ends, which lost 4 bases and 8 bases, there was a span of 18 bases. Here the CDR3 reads CASSSGVALGDEQFF. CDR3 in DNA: TGTGCCAGCAGCTCTGGAGTAGCCCTCGGGGATGAGCAGTTCTTC.